This TCR beta chain was identified in a study of blood T cell repertoires in COVID-19. The table came from immunoSEQ multiplex PCR; TCRdb's copy has only in-frame clones and leaves some out. The profile shows 150,000 to 250,000 clones, around 90% of them singletons. Germline V gene data show CDR1 as MDHEN and CDR2 as SYDVKM. J was trimmed by 6 bases and V by 3 bases; bases with no gene match: 13. The CDR3 spans 16 residues. This clonotype was sampled from a young woman who had recovered from COVID-19. Sequenced input: PBMCs or T cells enriched from blood (not recorded which). The rearrangement joins TRBV28 to TRBJ2-7; 8 bases align to TRBD2. The CDR3 region is CASSFRVREGLVEQYF. Written as DNA, the CDR3 is TGTGCCAGCAGTTTCCGGGTCCGGGAGGGCCTTGTCGAGCAGTACTTC.